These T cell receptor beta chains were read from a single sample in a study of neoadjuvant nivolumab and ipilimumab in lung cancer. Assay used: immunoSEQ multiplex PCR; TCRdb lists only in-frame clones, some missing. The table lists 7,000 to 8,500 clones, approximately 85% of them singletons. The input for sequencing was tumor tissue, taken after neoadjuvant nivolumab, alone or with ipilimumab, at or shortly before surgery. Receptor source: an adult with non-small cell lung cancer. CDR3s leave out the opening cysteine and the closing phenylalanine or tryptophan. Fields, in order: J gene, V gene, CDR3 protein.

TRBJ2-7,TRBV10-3,AISGTGGDYEQY
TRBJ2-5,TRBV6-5,ASSYDRVGETQY
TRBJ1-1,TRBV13,ASSAGGGAEAF
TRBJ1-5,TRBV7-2,ASSLSPQKNPNQPQH
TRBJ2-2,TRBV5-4,ASSTRTGGTGELF
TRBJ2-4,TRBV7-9,ASSARTGENIQY
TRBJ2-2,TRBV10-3,AISELTGDGELF
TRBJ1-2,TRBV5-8,ASSFGQGLYYGYT
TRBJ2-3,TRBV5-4,ASSLGGASTDTQY
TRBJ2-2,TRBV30,AWSAISSAGELF
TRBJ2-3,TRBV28,ASSSPLAGGQGDTQY
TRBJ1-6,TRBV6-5,ASTGTGVDGSPLH
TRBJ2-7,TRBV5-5,ASSSTVVSYEQY
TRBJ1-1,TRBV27,ASSLSGVNTEAF
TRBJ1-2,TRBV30,AWNRQGAYGYT
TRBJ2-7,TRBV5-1,ASSSGQFEQY
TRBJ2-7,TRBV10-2,ASSEGAREYEQY
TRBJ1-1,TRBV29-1,SVPGGRYPNTEAF
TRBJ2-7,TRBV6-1,ASSELSYEQY
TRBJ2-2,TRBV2,ASGRLTGGSGELF
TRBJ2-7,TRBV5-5,ASSSGAGISYEQY
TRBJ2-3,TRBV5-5,ASSLFPGDGGRDTQY
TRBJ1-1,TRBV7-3,ASSLLGGKAF
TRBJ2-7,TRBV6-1,ASSAHYEQY
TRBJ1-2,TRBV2,ASRGRSGGFYGYT
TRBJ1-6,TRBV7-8,ASSLFGTPTQNSPLH
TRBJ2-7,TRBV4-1,ASSQTGLEEGQY
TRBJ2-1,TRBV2,ASSPGRDNEQF
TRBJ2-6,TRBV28,ASSRQLTGANVLT
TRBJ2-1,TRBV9,ASSVAQIVRQVYNEQF
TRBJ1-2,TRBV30,AWSMTATFYGYT
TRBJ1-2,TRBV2,ASSPSPEVGVYGYT